This is a list of T cell receptor beta chains from one sample in a study of T cells in Graves' hyperthyroidism and ophthalmopathy. One entry per CDR3 protein results from TCRdb running MiXCR on the multiplex PCR reads. This table holds a few hundred thousand distinct CDR3 sequences, 20% to 25% found once. The sample was blood. The receptors originated from a man aged 45-65 years with Graves' hyperthyroidism. The CDR3 runs from the conserved cysteine through the conserved F or W. A D gene is named only where the DNA matches it firmly. Not every row has a clone size; where given, it reads once, few, many or a size class.

D gene: -; J gene: TRBJ2-3; V gene: TRBV11-2; clone size: many; CDR3 DNA: TGTGCCAGCAGCTCAGGACGGGGAACGCAGTATTTT; CDR3 protein: CASSSGRGTQYF
D gene: TRBD2; J gene: TRBJ2-7; V gene: TRBV27; clone size: -; CDR3 DNA: TGTGCCAGCACTACCAGACTAGCGGGAGGATACGAGCAGTACTTC; CDR3 protein: CASTTRLAGGYEQYF
D gene: -; J gene: TRBJ2-5; V gene: TRBV5-8; clone size: many; CDR3 DNA: TGTGCCAGCAGCTTGGACTTACTCGGAGAGACCCAGTACTTC; CDR3 protein: CASSLDLLGETQYF
D gene: -; J gene: TRBJ2-1; V gene: TRBV5-1; clone size: -; CDR3 DNA: TGCGCCAGCAGCCCCTCTCCCCTAGGAGGGCGGGTCAATGAGCAGTTCTTC; CDR3 protein: CASSPSPLGGRVNEQFF
D gene: -; J gene: TRBJ2-3; V gene: TRBV19; clone size: -; CDR3 DNA: TGTGCCAGTAGTTGGGGACCCGGGGGTCGGAGAGATACGCAGTATTTT; CDR3 protein: CASSWGPGGRRDTQYF
D gene: -; J gene: TRBJ1-2; V gene: TRBV12-5; clone size: -; CDR3 DNA: TGTGCTAGTGGTTTATCCTCCGCCTTAGGGGGCTACACCTTC; CDR3 protein: CASGLSSALGGYTF
D gene: -; J gene: TRBJ1-1; V gene: TRBV6-6; clone size: -; CDR3 DNA: TGTGCCAGCAGTTACGGAGGGGTGAACACTGAAGCTTTCTTT; CDR3 protein: CASSYGGVNTEAFF
D gene: -; J gene: TRBJ1-1; V gene: TRBV11-3; clone size: many; CDR3 DNA: TGTGCCAGCAGCTTAGCCTACGAAGCTTTCTTT; CDR3 protein: CASSLAYEAFF
D gene: TRBD2; J gene: TRBJ2-3; V gene: TRBV29-1; clone size: -; CDR3 DNA: TGCAGCGTTGTCGGACTAGTAGCAGATACGCAGTATTTT; CDR3 protein: CSVVGLVADTQYF
D gene: TRBD2; J gene: TRBJ2-7; V gene: TRBV7-9; clone size: -; CDR3 DNA: TGTGCCAGCAGCACTGGCGGGAGCTCCGAGCAGTACTTC; CDR3 protein: CASSTGGSSEQYF
D gene: TRBD1; J gene: TRBJ1-1; V gene: TRBV20-1; clone size: -; CDR3 DNA: TGCAGTGCTAGAGATTTTCGGACAGGGTCTAAAGCTTTCTTT; CDR3 protein: CSARDFRTGSKAFF
D gene: -; J gene: TRBJ2-7; V gene: TRBV11-2; clone size: -; CDR3 DNA: TGTGCCAGCAGCCCAACCAATCGCGAGCAGTACTTC; CDR3 protein: CASSPTNREQYF
D gene: -; J gene: TRBJ2-7; V gene: TRBV24-1; clone size: -; CDR3 DNA: TGTGCCACCAGTGATTCAACAGGAGTCTCCTACGAGCAGTACTTC; CDR3 protein: CATSDSTGVSYEQYF
D gene: TRBD1; J gene: TRBJ2-7; V gene: TRBV6-1; clone size: -; CDR3 DNA: TGTGCCAGCAGACAGGGGACCTTCTACGAGCAGTACTTC; CDR3 protein: CASRQGTFYEQYF
D gene: -; J gene: TRBJ1-2; V gene: TRBV19; clone size: -; CDR3 DNA: TGTGCCAGTAGTGGTCCTCGAAAGGCTAACTATGGCTACACCTTC; CDR3 protein: CASSGPRKANYGYTF
D gene: -; J gene: TRBJ2-1; V gene: TRBV11-3; clone size: many; CDR3 DNA: TGTGCCAGCAGCTTAGGGGCAAACAGGGTTCTCTACAATGAGCAGTTCTTC; CDR3 protein: CASSLGANRVLYNEQFF
D gene: TRBD2; J gene: TRBJ2-7; V gene: TRBV5-1; clone size: few; CDR3 DNA: TGCGCCAGCAGCTTGTCCGTTAGCGGGAGGGCCGGCTACGAGCAGTACTTC; CDR3 protein: CASSLSVSGRAGYEQYF
D gene: TRBD1; J gene: TRBJ2-2; V gene: TRBV6-1; clone size: many; CDR3 DNA: TGTGCCAGCAGTAACAGGGGCTCCACCGGGGAGCTGTTTTTT; CDR3 protein: CASSNRGSTGELFF
D gene: -; J gene: TRBJ2-1; V gene: TRBV7-9; clone size: -; CDR3 DNA: TGTGGCAGCAGGGGCTGGAATGAGCAGTTCTTC; CDR3 protein: CGSRGWNEQFF
D gene: -; J gene: TRBJ2-3; V gene: TRBV2; clone size: -; CDR3 DNA: TGTGCCAGCAGTGAAGATCGGGGAGGAGGATCAGATACGCAGTATTTT; CDR3 protein: CASSEDRGGGSDTQYF
D gene: TRBD1; J gene: TRBJ2-7; V gene: TRBV9; clone size: once; CDR3 DNA: TGTGCCAGCAGCGTAGGAGGCAGGGGGCTGAGGGAGCAGTACTTC; CDR3 protein: CASSVGGRGLREQYF
D gene: -; J gene: TRBJ2-7; V gene: TRBV15; clone size: few; CDR3 DNA: TGTGCCACCAGCAGAGATTACGGTAGCGGAAAATTCTACGAGCAGTACTTC; CDR3 protein: CATSRDYGSGKFYEQYF
D gene: -; J gene: TRBJ2-4; V gene: TRBV5-1; clone size: -; CDR3 DNA: TGCGCCAGCAGCTTGGCGACCCCTCTTGACATTCAGTACTTC; CDR3 protein: CASSLATPLDIQYF
D gene: -; J gene: TRBJ2-7; V gene: TRBV6-5; clone size: few; CDR3 DNA: TGTGCCAGCAGTTACGGGAGGGGGATTTACGAGCAGTACTTC; CDR3 protein: CASSYGRGIYEQYF
D gene: TRBD1; J gene: TRBJ1-4; V gene: TRBV20-1; clone size: -; CDR3 DNA: TGCAGTGCTAGAGATGTGGCAGGGGGCAGTGAAAAACTGTTTTTT; CDR3 protein: CSARDVAGGSEKLFF
D gene: TRBD1; J gene: TRBJ2-7; V gene: TRBV28; clone size: many; CDR3 DNA: TGTGCCAGCAGTTTACGACAACAGGGGAAATGGGAGCAGTACTTC; CDR3 protein: CASSLRQQGKWEQYF
D gene: TRBD2; J gene: TRBJ2-1; V gene: TRBV2; clone size: many; CDR3 DNA: TGTGCCAGCAGCCCCCATCCGGGACTAGCTCCGAAGGAGCAGTTCTTC; CDR3 protein: CASSPHPGLAPKEQFF